Below, 24 T cell receptor beta chains from the same sample are listed, as sequenced in a study of cytomegalovirus exposure and HLA in healthy donors (dated by TCRdb to the late 2010s). To prepare the library, the immunoSEQ multiplex PCR assay was applied. The table comes from immuneACCESS by way of TCRdb, which keeps in-frame sequences with V and J called. Part of the clones is missing from these tables; in studies checked, under half for an unresolved V gene and the rest for unknown reasons. The sample contains 220,000 or so clones, roughly 83% of them found a single time. 11% to 15% of the sample goes to the ten largest clones. The sequenced sample consisted of PBMCs. The receptors were gathered from a woman aged 25-40 years in good health and CMV-seropositive.

The V call is TRBV30, the J call TRBJ2-1; D is undetermined. The germline CDR1 and CDR2 sequences are GTSNPN and SVGIG (reference sequence). Trimming shortened V by 3 bases and J by 3 bases, and 15 bases separated the two germline ends. This CDR3 region has 15 residues. CDR3 region: CAWSALSRSYNEQFF. In DNA form, the CDR3 reads TGTGCCTGGAGCGCCCTTAGCAGGAGCTACAATGAGCAGTTCTTC.

This clone was recorded once. V usage is TRBV7-3 and J usage is TRBJ2-1, with 7 bases matching TRBD1. Germline values: CDR1 SGHTA, CDR2 FQGTGA. The CDR3 loop spans 14 amino acids. The trim removed 5 bases at V and 8 bases at J, leaving 9 bases unmatched. CDR3 DNA: TGTGCCAGCAGCCTTTGGGGGCAGGGGGATGAGCAGTTCTTC. Translation gives CASSLWGQGDEQFF.

This clone occurred a few times. This sequence joins TRBV5-1 and TRBJ2-7; D is undetermined. Germline V CDR1 and CDR2: SGHRS, YFSETQ. The CDR3 covers 18 residues. V lost 1 base and J lost 1, with 21 bases in between. Here the CDR3 DNA reads TGCGCCAGCAGCTTGTCATTAGACGGCGCATCTCGATCCTACGAGCAGTACTTC. As protein: CASSLSLDGASRSYEQYF. Full variable domain (rest looked up from reference TRBV5-1 and TRBJ2-7): KAGVTQTPRYLIKTRGQQVTLSCSPISGHRSVSWYQQTPGQGLQFLFEYFSETQRNKGNFPGRFSGRQFSNSRSEMNVSTLELGDSALYLCASSLSLDGASRSYEQYFGPGTRLTVT.

The V call is TRBV7-2, the J call TRBJ1-5; no clear D. Looked up from germline, CDR1 is SGHTA and CDR2 is FQGNSA. V lost 2 bases to trimming and J lost 6 bases, with 14 bases between them. The CDR3 contains 15 residues. The CDR3 nucleotides are TGTGCCAGCAGCTTATCCGCAGGCCCTGGTCAGCCCCAGCATTTT. Encoded protein: CASSLSAGPGQPQHF.

The rearrangement joins TRBV19 to TRBJ1-2, with TRBD1 matching over 9 bases. V trimming: 3 bases; J trimming: 8 bases; junction bases outside the gene matches: 7. CDR1 is LNHDA and CDR2 is SQIVND in the germline V gene (reference sequence). The CDR3 spans 14 residues. CDR3 nucleotide sequence: TGTGCCAGTAGTATCCGGGACAGGGCACGAGGCTACACCTTC. Translated: CASSIRDRARGYTF. The entire variable domain, with the rest obtained from reference TRBV19 and TRBJ1-2, is as follows: DGGITQSPKYLFRKEGQNVTLSCEQNLNHDAMYWYRQDPGQGLRLIYYSQIVNDFQKGDIAEGYSVSREKKESFPLTVTSAQKNPTAFYLCASSIRDRARGYTFGSGTRLTVV.

V is TRBV27 and J is TRBJ2-1, with D perhaps matching TRBD1 or TRBD2 (5 bases each). Looked up from germline, CDR1 is MNHEY and CDR2 is SMNVEV (reference sequence). The CDR3 covers 15 residues. Between the trimmed V and J ends, which lost 5 bases and 0 bases, there was a span of 11 bases. CDR3 residues: CASSPGASSYNEQFF. The CDR3 region has the DNA TGTGCCAGCAGTCCCGGGGCGAGCTCCTACAATGAGCAGTTCTTC.

The V gene is TRBV10-3, the J gene TRBJ1-2, with no clear D. The CDR3 has 13 amino acids. The germline gives CDR1 ENHRY, CDR2 SYGVKD. V lost 6 bases and J lost 0, with 8 bases in between. CDR3 region: CAIRNRANYGYTF. The CDR3 DNA reads as TGTGCCATCAGGAACAGAGCTAACTATGGCTACACCTTC.

Notes on this clone: Other nucleotide sequences in the sample specify the same CDR3. The chain carries TRBV5-1 and TRBJ2-1; TRBD1 is a possible D gene (6 bases). Trimming removed 3 bases from V and 3 bases from J, with 7 bases in between. The CDR3 consists of 13 residues. Germline lookup yields CDR1 SGHRS and CDR2 YFSETQ. CDR3 sequence (DNA): TGCGCCAGCAGCTCGACAGGCTACAATGAGCAGTTCTTC. Encoded protein: CASSSTGYNEQFF.

The rearrangement uses TRBV7-6 and TRBJ2-1, with TRBD1 matching over 7 bases. Germline lookup yields CDR1 SGHVS and CDR2 FNYEAQ. Trimming at V came to 5 bases and at J to 3 bases, leaving 10 bases not matched to a gene. The CDR3 covers 16 residues. CDR3 in DNA: TGTGCCAGCAGCGTAGGGCCTGACAGGGACTACAATGAGCAGTTCTTC. Its translation is CASSVGPDRDYNEQFF.

The CDR3 region is CSAYRDRGNEQFF. DNA for the CDR3: TGCAGCGCTTACCGGGACAGGGGAAATGAGCAGTTCTTC. J is TRBJ2-1 and V is TRBV29-1; TRBD1 aligns across 10 bases. V trimming: 7 bases; J trimming: 7 bases; junction bases outside the gene matches: 7. There are 13 residues in the CDR3. The V gene's germline CDR1 is SQVTM and CDR2 ANQGSEA.

There are a few counts of this clone. V and J are TRBV5-6 and TRBJ2-3, with 8 bases that match TRBD2. Germline lookup yields CDR1 SGHDT and CDR2 YYEEEE. The V and J ends lost 2 bases and 6 bases, in that order; junction bases with no gene match: 11. The CDR3 contains 16 residues. CDR3 residues: CASSLGTGLAGDTQYF. The CDR3 DNA is TGTGCCAGCAGCTTAGGCACTGGACTAGCTGGGGATACGCAGTATTTT.

This clone has just one count. This chain links TRBV28 with TRBJ2-7, with D possibly matching TRBD1 (6 bases). The CDR3 has 14 amino acids. CDR1 and CDR2 from the germline V gene are MDHEN and SYDVKM. Trimming cost V 8 bases and J 0 bases, with 14 bases left between them. The CDR3 nucleotides are TGTGCCAGCTCAACTACAGGGCCCTCCTACGAGCAGTACTTC. Protein sequence: CASSTTGPSYEQYF.

This sequence joins TRBV28 and TRBJ1-5, with D uncertain. Germline loops: CDR1 MDHEN, CDR2 SYDVKM. This CDR3 region has 13 residues. The V gene lost 7 bases and the J gene lost 0 bases, with 7 bases spanning the gap. DNA of the CDR3: TGTGCCAGCAAGCCCGGTAGCAATCAGCCCCAGCATTTT. This sequence encodes CASKPGSNQPQHF.

This chain links TRBV15 with TRBJ2-3, with D possibly TRBD2 on 7 matching bases. This CDR3 region has 13 residues. Germline values: CDR1 LNHNV, CDR2 YYDKDF (reference sequence). V was cut by 7 bases and J by 4 bases, with 12 bases left in between. In DNA form, the CDR3 reads TGTGCCACCACGGGGGGCTTGGCAGATACGCAGTATTTT. Translating it yields CATTGGLADTQYF.

The genes are TRBV7-9 and TRBJ1-2; D is perhaps TRBD1 (5 bases). Germline lookup yields CDR1 SEHNR and CDR2 FQNEAQ (reference sequence). This CDR3 contains 15 residues. Trimming took off 5 bases at V and 4 bases at J, with 17 bases between the two ends. CDR3: CASSDEVAGGYGYTF. In nucleotides, the CDR3 is TGTGCCAGCAGCGACGAAGTAGCGGGGGGCTATGGCTACACCTTC.

The chain combines TRBV27 with TRBJ1-2; D is unresolved. The CDR3 sequence is 15 residues long. Trimming left V 3 bases short and J 4 bases short, with 15 bases between. The germline V gene encodes CDR1 MNHEY and CDR2 SMNVEV (reference sequence). The chain's CDR3 is CASSFLPPSLYGYTF. Written as DNA, the CDR3 is TGTGCCAGCAGTTTCCTCCCCCCCAGCCTCTATGGCTACACCTTC.

This chain uses TRBV4-1 with TRBJ2-5, with 8 bases lining up with TRBD1. This CDR3 has 13 amino acids. J lost 3 bases, V lost 8 bases, and 5 bases had no gene match. Germline V lookup: CDR1 MGHRA, CDR2 YSYEKL. CDR3 residues: CASATGAEETQYF. The CDR3 coding sequence is TGCGCCAGCGCGACAGGGGCCGAAGAGACCCAGTACTTC.

The rearrangement uses TRBV27 and TRBJ1-5; D remains unclear. V shed 1 base and J shed 3 bases, with 13 bases lying between them. The CDR3 runs to 16 residues. Germline V gene lookup returns CDR1 MNHEY and CDR2 SMNVEV (reference sequence). In DNA, the CDR3 is TGTGCCAGCAGTTTATGGGCAGGTGGGGTCAATCAGCCCCAGCATTTT. It translates to CASSLWAGGVNQPQHF.

This sequence joins TRBV6-4 and TRBJ2-1; D is perhaps TRBD2 (5 bases). The CDR3 extends over 14 amino acids. The V gene's germline CDR1 is MRHNA and CDR2 SNTAGT. V lost 4 bases, J lost 7 bases, and 14 bases lay in between. The CDR3 nucleotides are TGTGCCAGCAGTGCTGGCGGGCTTAAAAATGAGCAGTTCTTC. It codes for CASSAGGLKNEQFF.

This CDR3 reads CASSLRDNEQFF. Written as DNA, the CDR3 is TGCGCCAGCAGCTTACGGGACAATGAGCAGTTCTTC. The chain links TRBV5-1 to TRBJ2-1, with D unclear. Germline-derived CDR1 and CDR2 are SGHRS and YFSETQ. Trimming cost V 2 bases and J 5 bases, with 5 bases left between them. The CDR3 length is 12 residues.

This chain uses TRBV6-5 with TRBJ2-5; possibly TRBD2 for D (5 bases). V gave up 6 bases and J gave up 4 bases, with 9 bases separating them. The germline V gene encodes CDR1 MNHEY and CDR2 SVGAGI. The CDR3 contains 12 residues. The CDR3 region is CASSRGSETQYF. CDR3 nucleotide sequence: TGTGCCAGCAGCCGGGGATCAGAGACCCAGTACTTC.

In regard to this clone: In the same sample, other DNA sequences code for this CDR3. V gene TRBV5-1 combines with J gene TRBJ1-1; D is possibly TRBD1 (5 bases). CDR1 SGHRS and CDR2 YFSETQ come from the germline V gene. V was cut by 4 bases and J by 2 bases, with 12 bases left in between. The CDR3 runs 14 residues. CDR3 in amino acids: CASSLGTGNTEAFF. The CDR3 nucleotides are TGCGCCAGCAGCCTAGGGACGGGTAACACTGAAGCTTTCTTT.

This chain connects TRBV7-2 to TRBJ2-5; tentatively, D is TRBD2 (5 bases). The CDR3 has 13 amino acids. The V gene lost 5 bases and the J gene lost 7 bases, with 14 bases spanning the gap. Looked up from germline, CDR1 is SGHTA and CDR2 is FQGNSA. The CDR3 sequence is CASSPMEARTQYF. Written as DNA, the CDR3 is TGTGCCAGCAGCCCAATGGAGGCAAGGACCCAGTACTTC.

The chain has TRBV6-1 and TRBJ2-2; TRBD2 matches 9 bases. The germline V gene encodes CDR1 MNHNS and CDR2 SASEGT. The ends lost 1 base at V and 1 base at J; junction bases unmatched: 1. This CDR3 has 16 amino acids. CDR3 DNA: TGTGCCAGCAGTGAAGAACTAGCGGGGAACACCGGGGAGCTGTTTTTT. It yields the protein CASSEELAGNTGELFF.